This TCR beta chain was retrieved from a study of T cell repertoires in cytomegalovirus infection (dated 2019 in TCRdb). Regarding the study in general: Peptide stimulations targeted recently identified HLA-C-restricted CMV epitopes, whose presentation resists viral immunomodulation, together with well-studied HLA-B-restricted epitopes. Donor HLA type was relevant to the analysis, because carriage of CMV infection together with the matching HLA type was indicated by public TCR beta signatures.

Points on this clonotype: Its antigen is currently not known. No base qualities exist here, and no much larger clone lies one base off it.

General study outcomes and caveats: Carriers of CMV infection plus the relevant HLA type were discriminated by the cumulative frequency of public TCR beta family members in the study cohort and in an independent 352-donor cohort. The ex vivo response was dominated by HLA-C-restricted CMV-specific TCR beta clonotypes, which also provided the single most frequent clonotype in two of eight donors.

TCRdb lists the instrument as Illumina HiSeq 1500. TCRdb ran its own pipeline on the public reads, namely fastp trimming at Q25 and MiXCR clone calling, and kept in-frame beta chains. CDR3 protein sequences are deduplicated, and each keeps its most common genes and DNA. For this sample there are about 270,000 distinct CDR3 sequences; roughly 21% appear just once. The ten largest clones take up about 21% of the sample. Reading from cysteine to phenylalanine, the CDR3 counts 13 amino acids. Only CDR3 DNA is held: 39 bases, read in frame from base 1. The germline V gene specifies SNHLY as CDR1 and FYNNEI as CDR2. At the junction V is shortened by 3 bases and J by 5 bases, with 10 bases in between. The treatment or condition label for this specimen denotes: in vitro stimulation with specific CMV peptide epitopes to enrich CMV-specific T cells.

The material was cultured PBMCs, obtained from culture after CMV antigen stimulation. The V and J genes are TRBV2 and TRBJ1-2, with TRBD1 perhaps the D gene, on 5 matching bases. The sequence was collected from a human donor in good health (CMV status not recorded). Some clones in this sample may be carry-over from other donors' samples. This receptor carries the CDR3 CASSDPGPYGYTF. The DNA sequence is given as TGTGCCAGCAGTGACCCAGGGCCATATGGCTACACCTTC.